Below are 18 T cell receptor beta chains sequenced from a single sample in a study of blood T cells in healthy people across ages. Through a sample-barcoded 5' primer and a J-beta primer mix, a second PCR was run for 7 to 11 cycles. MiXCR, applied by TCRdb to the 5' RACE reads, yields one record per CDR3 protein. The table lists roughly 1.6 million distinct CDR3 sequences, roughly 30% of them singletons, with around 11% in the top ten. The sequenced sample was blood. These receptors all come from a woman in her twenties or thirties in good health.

CDR3 nucleotide sequence: TGTGCCACCAGTGATTCTTTGCGGGGGATGGCCGGGGAGCTGTTTTTT. It translates to CATSDSLRGMAGELFF. The chain uses TRBV24-1 and TRBJ2-2; 7 nucleotides line up with TRBD2. The germline CDR1 and CDR2 sequences are KGHDR and SFDVKD. Losses at the gene ends were 2 bases for V and 6 bases for J; bases not matched to a gene: 8. The CDR3 is 16 amino acids.

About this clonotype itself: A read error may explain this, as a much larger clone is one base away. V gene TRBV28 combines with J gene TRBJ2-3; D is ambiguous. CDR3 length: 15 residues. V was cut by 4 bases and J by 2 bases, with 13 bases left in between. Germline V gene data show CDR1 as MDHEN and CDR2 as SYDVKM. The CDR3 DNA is TGTGCCAGCAGTTCGACGACACCCAACACAGATACGCAGTATTTT. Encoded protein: CASSSTTPNTDTQYF.

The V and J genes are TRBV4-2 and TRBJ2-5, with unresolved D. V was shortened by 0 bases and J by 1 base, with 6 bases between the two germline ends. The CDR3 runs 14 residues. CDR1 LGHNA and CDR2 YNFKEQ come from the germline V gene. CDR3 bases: TGTGCCAGCAGCCAAGAGGCTCTCCAAGAGACCCAGTACTTC. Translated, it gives CASSQEALQETQYF.

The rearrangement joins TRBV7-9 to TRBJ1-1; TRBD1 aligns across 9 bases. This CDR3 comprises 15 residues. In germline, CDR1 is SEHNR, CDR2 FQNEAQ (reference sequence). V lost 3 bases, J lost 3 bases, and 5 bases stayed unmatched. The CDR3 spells CASSLDRTGDTEAFF. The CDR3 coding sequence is TGTGCCAGCAGCTTGGATCGGACAGGGGACACTGAAGCTTTCTTT.

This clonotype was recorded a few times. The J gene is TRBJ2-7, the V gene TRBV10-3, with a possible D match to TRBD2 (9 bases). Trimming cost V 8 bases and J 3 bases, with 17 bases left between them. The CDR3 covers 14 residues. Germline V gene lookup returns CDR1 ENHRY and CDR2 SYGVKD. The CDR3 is CAIGGGDRYYEQYF. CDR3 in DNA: TGTGCCATCGGCGGGGGGGACAGGTACTACGAGCAGTACTTC.

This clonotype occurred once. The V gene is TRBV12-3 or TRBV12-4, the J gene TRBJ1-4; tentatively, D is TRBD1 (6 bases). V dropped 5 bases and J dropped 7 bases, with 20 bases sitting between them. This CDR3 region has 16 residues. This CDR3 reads CASSPSSQGSLEKLFF. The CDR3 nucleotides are TGTGCCAGCAGTCCCTCGAGTCAGGGGAGCCTTGAAAAACTGTTTTTT.

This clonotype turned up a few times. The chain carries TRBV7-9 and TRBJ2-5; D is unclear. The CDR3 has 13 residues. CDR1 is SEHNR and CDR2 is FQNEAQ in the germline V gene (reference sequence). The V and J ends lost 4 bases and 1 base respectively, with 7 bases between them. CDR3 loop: CASSSPAQETQYF. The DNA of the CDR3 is TGTGCCAGCAGCTCCCCCGCCCAAGAGACCCAGTACTTC.

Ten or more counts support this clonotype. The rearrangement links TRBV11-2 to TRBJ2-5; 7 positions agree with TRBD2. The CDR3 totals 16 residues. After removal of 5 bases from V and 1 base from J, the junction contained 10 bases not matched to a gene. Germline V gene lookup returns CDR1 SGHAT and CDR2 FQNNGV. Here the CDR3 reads CASSPWGGSVQETQYF. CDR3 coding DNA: TGTGCCAGCAGCCCCTGGGGAGGGTCCGTCCAAGAGACCCAGTACTTC.

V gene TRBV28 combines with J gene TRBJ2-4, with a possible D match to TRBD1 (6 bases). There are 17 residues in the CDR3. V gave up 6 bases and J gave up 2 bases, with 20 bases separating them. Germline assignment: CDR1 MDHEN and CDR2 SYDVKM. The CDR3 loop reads CASRKQQGFSSKNIQYF. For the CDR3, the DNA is TGTGCCAGCAGAAAGCAACAGGGATTTAGTTCCAAAAACATTCAGTACTTC.

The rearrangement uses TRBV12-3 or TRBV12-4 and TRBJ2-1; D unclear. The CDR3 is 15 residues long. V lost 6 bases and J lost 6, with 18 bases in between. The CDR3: CASSPLRNRLNEQFF. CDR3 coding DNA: TGTGCCAGCAGCCCGCTTCGGAATAGGCTCAATGAGCAGTTCTTC.

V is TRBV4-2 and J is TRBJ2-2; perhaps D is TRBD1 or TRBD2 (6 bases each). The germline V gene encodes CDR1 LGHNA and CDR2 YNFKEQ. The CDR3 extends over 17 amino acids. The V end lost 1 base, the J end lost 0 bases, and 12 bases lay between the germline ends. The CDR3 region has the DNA TGTGCCAGCAGCCAAGCGGGGGACACCGCGAACACCGGGGAGCTGTTTTTT. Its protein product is CASSQAGDTANTGELFF.

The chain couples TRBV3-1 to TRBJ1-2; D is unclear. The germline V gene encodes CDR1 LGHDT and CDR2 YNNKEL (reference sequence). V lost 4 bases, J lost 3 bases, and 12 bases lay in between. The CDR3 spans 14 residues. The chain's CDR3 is CASSRQSFYYGYTF. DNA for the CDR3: TGTGCCAGCAGCCGGCAGAGTTTTTACTATGGCTACACCTTC.

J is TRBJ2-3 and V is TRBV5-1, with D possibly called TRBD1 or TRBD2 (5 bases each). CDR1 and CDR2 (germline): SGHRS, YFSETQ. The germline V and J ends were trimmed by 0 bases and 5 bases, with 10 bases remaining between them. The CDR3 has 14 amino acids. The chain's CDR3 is CASSLGREKDTQYF. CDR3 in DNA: TGCGCCAGCAGCTTGGGCAGGGAGAAAGATACGCAGTATTTT.

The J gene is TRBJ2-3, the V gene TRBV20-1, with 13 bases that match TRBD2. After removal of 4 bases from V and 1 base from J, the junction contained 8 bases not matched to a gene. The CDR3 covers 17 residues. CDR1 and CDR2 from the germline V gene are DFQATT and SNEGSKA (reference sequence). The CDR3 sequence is CSATGLAGPRGTDTQYF. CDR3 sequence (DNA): TGCAGTGCTACGGGACTAGCGGGACCCCGGGGCACAGATACGCAGTATTTT.

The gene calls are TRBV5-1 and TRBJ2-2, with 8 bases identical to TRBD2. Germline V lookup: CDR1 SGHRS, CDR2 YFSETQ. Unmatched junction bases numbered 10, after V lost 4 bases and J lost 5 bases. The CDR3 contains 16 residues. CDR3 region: CASSGYSGKVTGELFF. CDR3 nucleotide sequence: TGCGCCAGCAGCGGATATAGCGGGAAAGTAACCGGGGAGCTGTTTTTT.

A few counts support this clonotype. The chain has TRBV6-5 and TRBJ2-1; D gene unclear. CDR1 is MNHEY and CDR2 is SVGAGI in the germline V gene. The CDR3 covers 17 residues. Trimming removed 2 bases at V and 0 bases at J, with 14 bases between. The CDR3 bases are TGTGCCAGCAGTTACCTCGGGTTGGGAAGCTCCTACAATGAGCAGTTCTTC. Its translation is CASSYLGLGSSYNEQFF.

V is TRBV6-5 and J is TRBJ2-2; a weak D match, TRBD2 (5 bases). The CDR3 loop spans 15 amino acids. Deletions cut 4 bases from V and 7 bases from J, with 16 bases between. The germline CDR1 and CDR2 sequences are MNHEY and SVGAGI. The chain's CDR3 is CASSSVGEFNGELFF. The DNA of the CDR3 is TGTGCCAGCAGTTCCGTGGGAGAATTTAACGGGGAGCTGTTTTTT.

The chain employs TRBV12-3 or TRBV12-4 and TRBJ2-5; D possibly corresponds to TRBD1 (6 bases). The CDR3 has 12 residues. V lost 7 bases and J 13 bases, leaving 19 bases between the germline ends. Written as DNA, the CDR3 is TGTGCCAGCACTTCCGTCCGGGACATTCTGTACTTC. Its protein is CASTSVRDILYF.